This T cell receptor (beta chain) was found in a study of blood T cell repertoires in COVID-19. The length of the CDR3 is 15 residues. The germline gives CDR1 SGHRS, CDR2 YFSETQ. V gave up 3 bases and J gave up 3 bases, with 13 bases separating them. Individuals aged 18 to 89 years were recruited from roughly 23 US areas. Allocation to cohorts depended on clinical history reported by the participants. Assay: immunoSEQ multiplex PCR; the TCRdb copy retains only in-frame clones and omits some. The top ten hold approximately 4% of the sample, which has 300,000 to 400,000 clones, approximately 86% seen once.

V usage is TRBV5-1 and J usage is TRBJ1-3; perhaps TRBD1 as D (6 bases). Sequencing was carried out using PBMCs or T cells enriched from blood (not recorded which). This clonotype was sampled from a woman aged 40-49 years with acute COVID-19. In DNA form, the CDR3 reads TGCGCCAGCAGCTCTAAACAGGGAGATGGAAACACCATATATTTT. As protein: CASSSKQGDGNTIYF. Drawing the rest from reference TRBV5-1 and TRBJ1-3, the complete variable domain is KAGVTQTPRYLIKTRGQQVTLSCSPISGHRSVSWYQQTPGQGLQFLFEYFSETQRNKGNFPGRFSGRQFSNSRSEMNVSTLELGDSALYLCASSSKQGDGNTIYFGEGSWLTVV.